The rows below give T cell receptor beta chains drawn from one sample of a study of cytomegalovirus exposure and HLA in healthy donors. Profiling relied on immunoSEQ multiplex PCR, and the TCRdb table lists in-frame clones only, not all of them. The data contain approximately 200,000 clones, 80% to 85% of them singletons. Sequenced sample: PBMCs. The receptors here all came from a woman in her forties or fifties in good health and CMV-seropositive. Both conserved end residues are part of each CDR3. The D gene is left open where the match is weak. Expanded clones are given a class, and other clones once, few, many or no size at all.

D gene	clone size	V gene	J gene	CDR3 protein	CDR3 DNA
TRBD2	.	TRBV5-1	TRBJ2-7	CASSARTSGGVNTYEQYF	TGCGCCAGCAGCGCGCGGACTAGCGGGGGGGTAAATACCTACGAGCAGTACTTC
.	.	TRBV28	TRBJ1-2	CASSFQGSRGYTF	TGTGCCAGCAGTTTTCAGGGGTCAAGAGGCTACACCTTC
.	.	TRBV7-6	TRBJ2-7	CASSPDYIYEQYF	TGTGCCAGCAGCCCGGACTATATCTACGAGCAGTACTTC
.	.	TRBV9	TRBJ2-2	CASSVDRSSAGELFF	TGTGCCAGCAGCGTAGACAGGAGTAGTGCCGGGGAGCTGTTTTTT
TRBD2	few	TRBV28	TRBJ2-4	CASSLIAGGLGAKNIQYF	TGTGCCAGCAGTTTAATAGCGGGAGGGCTCGGTGCCAAAAACATTCAGTACTTC
.	.	TRBV27	TRBJ1-4	CASSLRREGEKLFF	TGTGCCAGCAGTTTACGGAGAGAGGGTGAAAAACTGTTTTTT
TRBD2	.	TRBV4-1	TRBJ2-1	CASSLTSGSYNEQFF	TGCGCCAGCAGCCTTACTAGCGGTTCCTACAATGAGCAGTTCTTC
.	once	TRBV14	TRBJ2-5	CASSQGVSSVETQYF	TGTGCCAGCAGCCAAGGCGTGTCGTCCGTAGAGACCCAGTACTTC
.	.	TRBV5-1	TRBJ2-1	CASSLRGLGFNEQFF	TGCGCCAGCAGCTTGCGGGGTTTGGGATTCAATGAGCAGTTCTTC
.	few	TRBV4-1	TRBJ2-3	CASSQSRGPDTQYF	TGCGCCAGCAGCCAATCCAGGGGCCCAGATACGCAGTATTTT
TRBD2	.	TRBV7-2	TRBJ2-7	CASSPGTSGRGAYEQYF	TGTGCCAGCAGCCCAGGGACTAGCGGGAGGGGGGCCTACGAGCAGTACTTC
TRBD2	once	TRBV10-3	TRBJ2-1	CAISGRTSDPWGNEQFF	TGTGCCATCAGTGGCAGGACTAGCGATCCCTGGGGCAATGAGCAGTTCTTC
TRBD2	.	TRBV10-2	TRBJ2-3	CASSESIILAGKSTDTQYF	TGCGCCAGCAGTGAGTCGATTATACTAGCGGGAAAAAGCACAGATACGCAGTATTTT
TRBD1	.	TRBV30	TRBJ1-6	CAWSSYRGPLHF	TGTGCCTGGAGTTCCTACAGGGGGCCCCTCCACTTT
TRBD1	.	TRBV18	TRBJ1-4	CASSPDRAPNEKLFF	TGTGCCAGCTCACCGGACAGGGCTCCTAATGAAAAACTGTTTTTT
TRBD1	.	TRBV15	TRBJ2-4	CATMKGTGIENIQYF	TGTGCCACCATGAAGGGGACAGGGATCGAAAACATTCAGTACTTC
.	.	TRBV4-1	TRBJ2-6	CASSLQTGRNSGANVLTF	TGCGCCAGCAGCCTCCAGACAGGCCGGAACTCTGGGGCCAACGTCCTGACTTTC
TRBD1	.	TRBV7-9	TRBJ1-2	CASSQGQTNYGYTF	TGTGCCAGCAGCCAGGGACAGACTAACTATGGCTACACCTTC
.	.	TRBV2	TRBJ2-7	CTSSASPEEQYF	TGTACCAGCAGTGCTAGTCCCGAGGAGCAGTACTTC
.	.	TRBV11-2	TRBJ1-3	CASSYMGTGAGNTIYF	TGTGCCAGCAGCTATATGGGTACGGGAGCCGGAAACACCATATATTTT
TRBD2	.	TRBV2	TRBJ2-2	CASSGLAGNTGELFF	TGTGCCAGCAGTGGGCTAGCGGGAAACACCGGGGAGCTGTTTTTT
.	.	TRBV5-1	TRBJ2-4	CASSSDRPAKNIQYF	TGCGCCAGCAGCTCGGACAGACCAGCCAAAAACATTCAGTACTTC
.	.	TRBV7-3	TRBJ2-2	CASSLQGRTGELFF	TGTGCCAGCAGCTTGCAGGGGCGGACCGGGGAGCTGTTTTTT
.	.	TRBV20-1	TRBJ1-2	CSSPIYAGYTF	TGCAGCTCCCCTATATACGCTGGCTACACCTTC
.	once	TRBV11-3	TRBJ1-2	CASSLGPTGYGYTF	TGTGCCAGCAGCTTAGGACCCACGGGGTATGGCTACACCTTC
TRBD1	.	TRBV6-5	TRBJ2-7	CASSYDRDSAYEQYF	TGTGCCAGCAGTTACGACCGGGACAGTGCCTACGAGCAGTACTTC
TRBD1	.	TRBV5-6	TRBJ1-5	CASSRGQLHQPQHF	TGTGCCAGCAGCCGGGGACAGCTTCATCAGCCCCAGCATTTT
TRBD1	.	TRBV19	TRBJ2-6	CASREGTGGAGANVLTF	TGTGCCAGTAGGGAAGGGACAGGGGGCGCTGGGGCCAACGTCCTGACTTTC
.	.	TRBV5-6	TRBJ1-3	CASSWGDRSGNTIYF	TGTGCCAGCAGCTGGGGGGACCGCTCTGGAAACACCATATATTTT
.	.	TRBV28	TRBJ1-5	CASSSYSGTLSQPQHF	TGTGCCAGCAGTTCATATTCCGGGACATTGAGCCAGCCCCAGCATTTT
TRBD2	once	TRBV15	TRBJ2-7	CATSRDLTSDSYEQYF	TGTGCCACCAGCAGAGATTTGACTAGCGACTCCTACGAGCAGTACTTC
.	.	TRBV2	TRBJ2-1	CASSRLVSYNEQFF	TGTGCCAGCAGCAGACTAGTCTCCTACAATGAGCAGTTCTTC
.	.	TRBV4-3	TRBJ2-5	CASSQHNSETQYF	TGCGCCAGCAGCCAACACAATTCGGAGACCCAGTACTTC
TRBD2	.	TRBV30	TRBJ2-1	CAWRVAGAYNEQFF	TGTGCCTGGAGGGTGGCGGGGGCCTACAATGAGCAGTTCTTC
.	.	TRBV15	TRBJ1-4	CATRDSTGEKLFF	TGTGCCACCAGGGATTCGACCGGGGAAAAACTGTTTTTT
.	.	TRBV28	TRBJ2-3	CASSPPPGTSTDTQYF	TGTGCCAGCAGTCCACCGCCGGGAACTAGCACAGATACGCAGTATTTT
.	once	TRBV28	TRBJ1-1	CASSVPSPGSEAFF	TGTGCCAGCAGTGTTCCCTCGCCCGGGAGCGAAGCTTTCTTT
.	.	TRBV28	TRBJ2-7	CASSLQVGYEQYF	TGTGCCAGCAGTTTGCAGGTCGGTTACGAGCAGTACTTC
TRBD2	.	TRBV5-6	TRBJ2-1	CASSQTGTNREQFF	TGTGCCAGCAGCCAAACCGGGACTAACCGGGAGCAGTTCTTC
TRBD1	.	TRBV2	TRBJ2-3	CASRNRDRGLNTQYF	TGTGCCAGCAGGAACCGGGACAGGGGGCTGAATACGCAGTATTTT
.	once	TRBV5-1	TRBJ2-1	CASSLFIGDGGHNEQFF	TGCGCCAGCAGCTTGTTCATTGGTGACGGGGGACACAATGAGCAGTTCTTC
TRBD2	.	TRBV4-3	TRBJ2-1	CASSQESGGGNEQFF	TGCGCCAGCAGCCAAGAAAGCGGGGGAGGCAATGAGCAGTTCTTC
TRBD2	few	TRBV5-1	TRBJ2-1	CASRMGLAVPNEQFF	TGCGCCAGCAGGATGGGACTAGCGGTCCCCAATGAGCAGTTCTTC
TRBD1	.	TRBV18	TRBJ2-7	CASSPRSSTGQGYEQYF	TGTGCCAGCTCACCACGGAGTAGTACAGGACAGGGCTACGAGCAGTACTTC
TRBD2	few	TRBV6-5	TRBJ2-2	CASTPTSGTGELFF	TGTGCCAGCACCCCGACTAGCGGCACCGGGGAGCTGTTTTTT
.	.	TRBV10-2	TRBJ2-5	CASSESVPRETQYF	TGCGCCAGCAGTGAGTCTGTGCCTCGGGAGACCCAGTACTTC
.	.	TRBV13	TRBJ2-2	CASSPSTGELFF	TGTGCCAGCAGCCCGAGCACCGGGGAGCTGTTTTTT
.	once	TRBV29-1	TRBJ2-1	CSVESRGSGTEQFF	TGCAGCGTTGAATCCAGGGGATCGGGAACTGAGCAGTTCTTC
TRBD1	.	TRBV7-2	TRBJ2-2	CASSPRDRATGELFF	TGTGCCAGCAGCCCCCGGGACAGGGCCACCGGGGAGCTGTTTTTT